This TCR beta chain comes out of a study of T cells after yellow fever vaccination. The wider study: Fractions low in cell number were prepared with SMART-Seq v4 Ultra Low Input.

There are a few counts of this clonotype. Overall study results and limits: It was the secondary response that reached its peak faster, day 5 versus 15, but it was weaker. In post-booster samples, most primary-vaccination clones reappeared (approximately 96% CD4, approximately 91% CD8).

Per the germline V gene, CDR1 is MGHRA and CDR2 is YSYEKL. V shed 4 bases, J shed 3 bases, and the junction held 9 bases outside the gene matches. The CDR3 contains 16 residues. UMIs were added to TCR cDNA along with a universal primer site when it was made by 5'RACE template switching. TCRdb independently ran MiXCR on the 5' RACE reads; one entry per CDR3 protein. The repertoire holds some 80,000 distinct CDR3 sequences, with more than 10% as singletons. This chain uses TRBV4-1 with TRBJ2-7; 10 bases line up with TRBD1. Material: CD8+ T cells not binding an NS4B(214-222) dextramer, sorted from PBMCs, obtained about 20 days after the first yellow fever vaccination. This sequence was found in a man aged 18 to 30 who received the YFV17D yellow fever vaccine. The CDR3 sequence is CASSPIGQGGNYEQYF. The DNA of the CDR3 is TGCGCCAGCAGCCCGATCGGACAGGGGGGAAACTACGAGCAGTACTTC.